Listed below are T cell receptor beta chains from one sample, sequenced in a study of OX40 agonist ivuxolimab in advanced cancers. The table came from immunoSEQ multiplex PCR; TCRdb's copy has only in-frame clones and leaves some out. The sample records 89,000 or so clones, 91% being singletons. The sample was CD4+ or CD8+ T cells sorted from blood, taken in a trial of the OX40 agonist ivuxolimab. The receptors originated from an adult with an advanced solid tumor such as melanoma, head and neck, liver or kidney cancer. Both conserved end residues are part of each CDR3. The order of the fields is D gene, V gene, J gene, clone size, CDR3 DNA, CDR3 protein. D genes are given only for firm matches. The listing skips clone size in some rows; elsewhere it reads once, few, many or a size class.

>TRBD1|TRBV29-1|TRBJ1-2|-
TGCAGCGATTACAACAGGGGGCTTGGGGGCAGCTACACCTTC
CSDYNRGLGGSYTF
>-|TRBV10-3|TRBJ2-1|-
TGTGCCATCAGTGCCGACTTTCGGGAGTTGGACAATGAGCAGTTCTTC
CAISADFRELDNEQFF
>-|TRBV7-3|TRBJ2-7|-
TGTGCCAGCAGTCTCCGGGCGTACGAGCAGTACTTC
CASSLRAYEQYF
>-|TRBV4-3|TRBJ2-3|-
TGCGCCAGCAGCCAAAGCCAAGGAGATACGCAGTATTTT
CASSQSQGDTQYF
>-|TRBV28|TRBJ2-1|once
TGTGCCAGCAGTTTATTTGCGTACAATGAGCAGTTCTTC
CASSLFAYNEQFF
>-|TRBV6-5|TRBJ2-1|-
TGTGCCAGCAGTTATTTGGACTTATTCCATGAGCAGTTCTTC
CASSYLDLFHEQFF
>-|TRBV7-8|TRBJ2-5|-
TGTGCCAGCAGCTTATACGCTAGGTCGCAAGAGACCCAGTACTTC
CASSLYARSQETQYF
>-|TRBV5-5|TRBJ1-6|-
TGTGCCAGCAGCTTTCCCGGAGGGGGTTCACCCCTCCACTTT
CASSFPGGGSPLHF
>TRBD1|TRBV6-6|TRBJ1-4|once
TGTGCCAGCACCCAGGGGGCGGGTGGGGATGAAAAACTGTTTTTT
CASTQGAGGDEKLFF
>TRBD2|TRBV5-1|TRBJ2-1|-
TGCGCCAGCAGCCTACTAGCGGGAGGATACAGGTACAATGAGCAGTTCTTC
CASSLLAGGYRYNEQFF
>-|TRBV9|TRBJ1-2|-
TGTGCCAGCAGCGTAGCGTCCCTCGACAACTATGGCTACACCTTC
CASSVASLDNYGYTF
>-|TRBV6-5|TRBJ1-2|once
TGTGCCAGCAGTTACGAGGGTCCTCTTTCCATCTATGGCTACACCTTC
CASSYEGPLSIYGYTF
>TRBD2|TRBV4-1|TRBJ2-3|-
TGCGCCAGCAGCCCCTCTAGCGGGATAAGCACAGATACGCAGTATTTT
CASSPSSGISTDTQYF
>TRBD2|TRBV12-5|TRBJ2-1|-
TGTGCTAGTGCCTCGACTAGCGGGGGGTTATACAATGAGCAGTTCTTC
CASASTSGGLYNEQFF
>-|TRBV27|TRBJ2-1|-
TGTGCCAGCAGTCCTCTTGGGAATGAGCAGTTCTTC
CASSPLGNEQFF
>TRBD2|TRBV30|TRBJ2-7|-
TGTGCCTGGAGTGTACTAGCGGGGGGGTACGAGCAGTACTTC
CAWSVLAGGYEQYF
>-|TRBV9|TRBJ2-3|-
TGTGCCAGCAGCGCCGCTCGCACAGATACGCAGTATTTT
CASSAARTDTQYF
>-|TRBV6-1|TRBJ1-2|-
TGTGCCAGCAGTGAGTGGGGGTTGGATTCTCCTTACTATGGCTACACCTTC
CASSEWGLDSPYYGYTF